This TCR beta chain was identified during a study of blood T cell repertoires in COVID-19. About the study: The United States, Italy and Spain were the sources of the acute and convalescent COVID-19 samples. PBMCs, B-cell-depleted T cells, or T cells were the source of the cDNA or gDNA that made up the material.

The germline gives CDR1 SGHNT, CDR2 YYREEE (reference sequence). With V trimmed by 2 bases and J by 0 bases, 2 bases remained unmatched. The CDR3 extends over 14 amino acids. As processed by the authors: Amplification from reference gene primers served as the basis for estimated nucleated cell counts. Profiled with immunoSEQ multiplex PCR; TCRdb holds only in-frame clones, not every one. For V, J and clone size, that table is used; D and trimming come from the DNA. Among 400,000 to 450,000 clones, about nine tenths were seen once, and the ten largest hold about 1.5%. Specimen: peripheral blood. This TCR derives from a woman aged 25 to 39 with active or convalescent COVID-19. This sequence joins TRBV5-4 and TRBJ2-7, with 7 bases fitting TRBD1. DNA of the CDR3: TGTGCCAGCAGCTTCGGGGACAGCTCCTACGAGCAGTACTTC. Its protein is CASSFGDSSYEQYF.